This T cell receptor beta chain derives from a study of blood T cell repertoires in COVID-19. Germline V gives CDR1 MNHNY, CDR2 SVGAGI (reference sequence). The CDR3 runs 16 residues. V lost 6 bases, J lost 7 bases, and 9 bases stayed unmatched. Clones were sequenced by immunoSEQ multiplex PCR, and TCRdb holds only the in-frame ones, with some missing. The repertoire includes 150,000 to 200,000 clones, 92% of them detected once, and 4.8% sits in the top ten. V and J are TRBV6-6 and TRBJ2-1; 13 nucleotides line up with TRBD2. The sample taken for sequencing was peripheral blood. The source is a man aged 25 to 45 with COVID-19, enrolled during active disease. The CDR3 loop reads CASSLTQTSGGNEQFF. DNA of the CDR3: TGTGCCAGCAGCCTCACCCAGACTAGCGGGGGGAATGAGCAGTTCTTC.